This T cell receptor (beta chain) was observed in a study of glioma-infiltrating T cells after dendritic cell vaccination. About the research overall: Samples are from glioblastoma patients in Phase I and II dendritic cell vaccine trials.

Amplification used 60 V beta primers and 13 J beta primers. Libraries were prepared by immunoSEQ multiplex PCR; TCRdb keeps only in-frame clonotypes and omits some of them. The sample carries fewer than 85,000 clones, approximately 80% recorded once. Germline loops: CDR1 SEHNR, CDR2 FQNEAQ (reference sequence). The V end was cut by 1 base, the J end by 2 bases, with 8 bases between. CDR3 size: 14 residues. V usage is TRBV7-9 and J usage is TRBJ1-2; TRBD1 is a possible D gene (6 bases). Material: blood, obtained before dendritic cell vaccination. This receptor was identified in a human donor with glioblastoma. CDR3 sequence (DNA): TGTGCCAGCAGCTTAGGGACAGCGAACTATGGCTACACCTTC. This gives the protein CASSLGTANYGYTF.